This TCR beta chain is from a study of blood T cell repertoires in COVID-19. About the study: Sites in the United States, Italy and Spain provided acute and convalescent COVID-19 samples. Sources were T cells, B-cell-depleted T cells, or PBMCs; the material itself was cDNA or gDNA.

As to this clone: The same CDR3 can be traced to other DNA sequences in this sample.

The CDR3 consists of 13 residues. CDR1 is ENHRY, CDR2 SYGVKD, per germline. V dropped 0 bases and J dropped 5 bases, with 5 bases sitting between them. Authors' data handling: Scientists estimated how many nucleated cells there were by amplifying reference gene primers. Sequencing was performed with immunoSEQ multiplex PCR; in TCRdb, only in-frame clones are kept and a portion is missing. The DNA was the basis for D and trimming; V, J and clone size are from that table. The repertoire consists of about 170,000 clones, with 80% to 85% occurring once and the leading ten covering approximately 10%. Sample: peripheral blood. The chain combines TRBV10-3 with TRBJ1-5; D remains unclear. The sequence was collected from a man in his 70s with active or convalescent COVID-19. The CDR3, as DNA: TGTGCCATCAGTGAGTCTCAGGATCAGCCCCAGCATTTT. Encoded protein: CAISESQDQPQHF.